Reported below is one TCR beta chain. This entry comes from a study of blood T cell repertoires in COVID-19. Clones were sequenced by immunoSEQ multiplex PCR, and TCRdb holds only the in-frame ones, with some missing. The data show roughly 97,000 clones, approximately 87% seen once. The trim removed 1 base at V and 4 bases at J, leaving 5 bases unmatched. In germline, CDR1 is LNHDA, CDR2 SQIVND (reference sequence). The CDR3 sequence is 16 residues long. The sample taken for sequencing was peripheral blood. The chain couples TRBV19 to TRBJ1-5; 9 bases line up with TRBD1. The source of this sequence is a human donor in a cohort sampled during active COVID-19. CDR3 sequence reads: CASSIAGQGINQPQHF. CDR3 in DNA: TGTGCCAGTAGTATAGCCGGACAGGGGATAAATCAGCCCCAGCATTTT. Full variable domain (rest looked up from reference TRBV19 and TRBJ1-5): DGGITQSPKYLFRKEGQNVTLSCEQNLNHDAMYWYRQDPGQGLRLIYYSQIVNDFQKGDIAEGYSVSREKKESFPLTVTSAQKNPTAFYLCASSIAGQGINQPQHFGDGTRLSIL.